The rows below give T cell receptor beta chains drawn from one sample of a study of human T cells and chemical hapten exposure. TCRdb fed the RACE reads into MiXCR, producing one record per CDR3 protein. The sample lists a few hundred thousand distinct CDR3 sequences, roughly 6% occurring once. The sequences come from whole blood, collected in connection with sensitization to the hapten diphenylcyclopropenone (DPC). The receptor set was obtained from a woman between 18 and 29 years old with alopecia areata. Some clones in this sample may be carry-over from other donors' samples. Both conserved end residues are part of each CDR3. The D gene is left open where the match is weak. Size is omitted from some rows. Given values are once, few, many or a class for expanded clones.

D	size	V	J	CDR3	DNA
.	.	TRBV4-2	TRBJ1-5	CASSQMDGPVQPQHF	TGTGCCAGCAGCCAGATGGACGGCCCGGTCCAGCCCCAGCATTTT
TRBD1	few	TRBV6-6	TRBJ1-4	CASSGTGGFEKLFF	TGTGCCAGCAGTGGGACAGGGGGGTTTGAAAAACTGTTTTTT
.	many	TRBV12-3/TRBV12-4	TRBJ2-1	CASSSVGNEQFF	TGTGCCAGCAGCTCGGTGGGGAATGAGCAGTTCTTC
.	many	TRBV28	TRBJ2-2	CASSLSGNTGELFF	TGTGCCAGCAGTTTAAGCGGGAACACCGGGGAGCTGTTTTTT
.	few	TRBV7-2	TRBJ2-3	CASGPGVLPDTQYF	TGTGCCAGCGGACCGGGGGTCCTCCCAGATACGCAGTATTTT
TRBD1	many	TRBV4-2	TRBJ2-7	CASSQGPGQGYEQYF	TGTGCCAGCAGCCAAGGGCCGGGACAGGGCTACGAGCAGTACTTC
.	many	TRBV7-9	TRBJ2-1	CASSFGQTSYNEQFF	TGTGCCAGCAGCTTCGGCCAGACCTCCTACAATGAGCAGTTCTTC
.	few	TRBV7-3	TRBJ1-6	CASSLRGRYNSPLHF	TGTGCCAGCAGCTTAAGGGGCAGGTATAATTCACCCCTCCACTTT
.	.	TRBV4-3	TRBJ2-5	CASKRPPETQYF	TGCGCCAGCAAGCGCCCCCCAGAGACCCAGTACTTC
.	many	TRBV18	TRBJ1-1	CASSPQASNTEAFF	TGTGCCAGCTCACCACAGGCCTCGAACACTGAAGCTTTCTTT
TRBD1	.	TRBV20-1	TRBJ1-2	CSARKIMDRVGYDHGYTF	TGCAGTGCTAGAAAGATAATGGACAGGGTGGGGTACGATCATGGCTACACCTTC
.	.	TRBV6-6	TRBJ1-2	CASRDSSIHGYTF	TGTGCCAGCAGGGACTCCTCTATCCATGGCTACACCTTC
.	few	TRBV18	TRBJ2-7	CASSRGDEQYF	TGTGCCAGCTCGAGGGGGGACGAGCAGTACTTC
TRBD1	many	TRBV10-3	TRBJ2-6	CAISVGTGGSGANVLTF	TGTGCCATCAGTGTAGGGACAGGGGGCTCTGGGGCCAACGTCCTGACTTTC
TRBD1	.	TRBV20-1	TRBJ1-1	CSARDNFGPYRGGPSSAFF	TGCAGTGCTAGAGATAACTTCGGCCCGTACAGGGGTGGCCCCTCCTCAGCTTTCTTT
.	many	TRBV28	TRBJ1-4	CASSGPGQSEKLFF	TGTGCCAGCTCAGGTCCAGGGCAGAGCGAAAAACTGTTTTTT
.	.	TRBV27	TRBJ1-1	CASSFSMEGLTANTEAFF	TGTGCCAGCAGTTTTAGTATGGAAGGTCTTACAGCGAACACTGAAGCTTTCTTT
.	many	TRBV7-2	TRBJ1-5	CASSLNREREPQHF	TGTGCCAGCAGCCTTAACAGGGAGCGAGAGCCCCAGCATTTT